The rows below give T cell receptor beta chains drawn from one sample of a study of T cell repertoires in cytomegalovirus infection. One entry per CDR3 protein, called by TCRdb with MiXCR from the reads. In the table there are 150,000 to 200,000 distinct CDR3 sequences, approximately 19% of which are singletons. Sequenced material: PBMCs. The receptors originated from a human donor in good health (CMV status not recorded). Some clones in this sample may be carry-over from other donors' samples. Each CDR3 is given with its conserved first and last residue. The D gene is left open where the match is weak. Rows give clone size only sometimes, using once, few, many, or a class for an expanded clone.

j_call,v_call,clone_size,d_call,cdr3_aa,cdr3_nt
TRBJ2-7,TRBV7-9,many,TRBD2,CASSSSIRAGNYEQYF,TGTGCCAGCAGCTCTAGCATCCGAGCGGGAAACTACGAGCAGTACTTC
TRBJ1-4,TRBV5-5,.,.,CASSFVPSEKLFF,TGTGCCAGCAGCTTCGTGCCATCTGAAAAACTGTTTTTT
TRBJ1-6,TRBV7-4,.,.,CASSTYGGVGSPLHF,TGTGCCAGCAGCACTTACGGGGGCGTCGGTTCACCCCTCCACTTT
TRBJ1-2,TRBV5-1,few,TRBD1,CASKQGNYGYTF,TGCGCCAGCAAACAGGGGAACTATGGCTACACCTTC
TRBJ1-5,TRBV19,many,TRBD1,CASNHRPGQPNQPQHF,TGTGCCAGTAATCATCGTCCGGGACAGCCCAATCAGCCCCAGCATTTT
TRBJ2-2,TRBV6-2/TRBV6-3,.,.,CASSYGTGGRGPGELFF,TGTGCCAGCAGTTACGGGACTGGCGGAAGAGGTCCCGGGGAGCTGTTTTTT
TRBJ2-3,TRBV7-8,many,TRBD2,CASSFQLAGGTGDSTDTQYF,TGTGCCAGCAGCTTCCAACTAGCGGGAGGGACCGGGGATAGCACAGATACGCAGTATTTT
TRBJ2-5,TRBV14,.,.,CASSQGSGTQYF,TGTGCCAGCAGCCAAGGGTCCGGGACCCAGTACTTC
TRBJ2-2,TRBV7-9,many,TRBD1,CASSFDRGWTGELFF,TGTGCCAGCAGCTTTGACAGGGGCTGGACCGGGGAGCTGTTTTTT
TRBJ2-5,TRBV5-1,.,.,CASSYTGRTQETQYF,TGCGCCAGCAGCTACACGGGACGGACCCAAGAGACCCAGTACTTC
TRBJ2-1,TRBV29-1,.,TRBD2,CSVLRTSGGPNEQFF,TGCAGCGTCCTCAGGACTAGCGGGGGGCCAAATGAGCAGTTCTTC
TRBJ2-5,TRBV6-6,.,TRBD1,CASRGTGGLGAQYF,TGTGCCAGCAGGGGGACAGGGGGTTTGGGAGCCCAGTACTTC
TRBJ1-6,TRBV6-5,.,.,CASSYSFVRNSPLHF,TGTGCCAGCAGTTACTCGTTTGTAAGGAATTCACCCCTCCACTTT
TRBJ1-2,TRBV29-1,many,TRBD1,CSVEALDRGSGYTF,TGCAGCGTTGAAGCCCTCGACAGGGGATCTGGCTACACCTTC
TRBJ1-3,TRBV27,.,.,CASSPYRSLGNTIYF,TGTGCCAGCAGTCCTTACCGGTCCTTAGGAAACACCATATATTTT
TRBJ2-5,TRBV6-2/TRBV6-3,.,TRBD1,CASRKAGTVQETQYF,TGTGCCAGCAGAAAAGCAGGGACAGTTCAAGAGACCCAGTACTTC
TRBJ2-5,TRBV7-6,.,.,CASSLVGSGTKETQYF,TGTGCCAGCAGCTTAGTAGGCAGCGGGACAAAAGAGACCCAGTACTTC
TRBJ1-5,TRBV19,once,.,CASSIQGSNQPQHF,TGTGCCAGTAGTATACAGGGAAGCAATCAGCCCCAGCATTTT
TRBJ2-1,TRBV7-9,many,TRBD1,CASRQPTGGRSYNEQFF,TGTGCCAGCAGGCAACCGACAGGGGGCAGGTCCTACAATGAGCAGTTCTTC
TRBJ2-7,TRBV6-5,.,TRBD1,CASRIRDSLFSYEQYF,TGTGCCAGTCGGATCCGGGACAGTCTTTTCTCCTACGAGCAGTACTTC
TRBJ2-7,TRBV11-3,few,.,CASSLMTGSYEQYF,TGTGCCAGCAGCTTAATGACTGGCTCCTACGAGCAGTACTTC
TRBJ2-1,TRBV7-2,many,.,CASSLGGRVSEQFF,TGTGCCAGCAGTTTGGGGGGCAGGGTCAGTGAGCAGTTCTTC
TRBJ2-7,TRBV5-1,.,TRBD1,CASSRGGQGRHEQYF,TGCGCCAGCAGCCGGGGGGGACAGGGGCGACACGAGCAGTACTTC
TRBJ2-5,TRBV5-6,.,.,CASSLTAGETQYF,TGTGCCAGCAGCTTAACCGCAGGGGAGACCCAGTACTTC
TRBJ2-2,TRBV12-3/TRBV12-4,few,.,CASSSRGSLLTGELFF,TGTGCCAGCAGTTCCCGGGGGAGTTTGCTCACCGGGGAGCTGTTTTTT
TRBJ2-5,TRBV20-1,many,TRBD2,CSARPRETQETQYF,TGCAGTGCTAGACCGCGGGAGACCCAAGAGACCCAGTACTTC
TRBJ1-5,TRBV28,few,TRBD1,CASSFRQGPNQPQHF,TGTGCCAGCAGTTTTCGACAGGGCCCCAATCAGCCCCAGCATTTT
TRBJ2-7,TRBV2,few,.,CASSDRALYEQYF,TGTGCCAGCAGTGACAGGGCACTCTACGAGCAGTACTTC
TRBJ2-5,TRBV12-3/TRBV12-4,.,.,CASSEGVGETQYF,TGTGCCAGCAGTGAGGGGGTGGGAGAGACCCAGTACTTC
TRBJ1-5,TRBV5-6,many,.,CASSLDPMGQPQHF,TGTGCCAGCAGCTTGGACCCTATGGGCCAGCCCCAGCATTTT
TRBJ2-7,TRBV5-4,.,TRBD2,CASSPGGLLTSGEGEQYF,TGTGCCAGCAGCCCCGGGGGGTTGCTGACTAGCGGGGAAGGAGAGCAGTACTTC
TRBJ2-7,TRBV7-2,many,.,CASSLVDSSYEQYF,TGTGCCAGCAGCTTAGTGGACAGCTCCTACGAGCAGTACTTC
TRBJ1-6,TRBV11-3,.,.,CASSKGQIDSPLHF,TGTGCCAGCAGCAAGGGACAAATCGACTCACCCCTCCACTTT
TRBJ2-4,TRBV7-8,many,TRBD2,CASSLSSGSGNIQYF,TGTGCCAGCAGCTTGTCTAGCGGGAGTGGGAACATTCAGTACTTC
TRBJ2-1,TRBV4-1,.,.,CASSPRGGGPISYNEQFF,TGCGCCAGCAGCCCAAGAGGAGGCGGGCCAATCTCCTACAATGAGCAGTTCTTC
TRBJ1-1,TRBV24-1,few,.,CATISNTEAFF,TGTGCCACGATCTCGAACACTGAAGCTTTCTTT
TRBJ1-2,TRBV28,.,.,CASKFPGRTYGYTF,TGTGCCAGCAAGTTTCCGGGACGGACTTATGGCTACACCTTC
TRBJ2-2,TRBV15,.,.,CATSTPRGGGITGELFF,TGTGCCACCAGCACCCCGAGGGGAGGGGGGATAACCGGGGAGCTGTTTTTT
TRBJ1-1,TRBV7-2,many,.,CASRTRTENTEAFF,TGTGCCAGCAGAACCCGGACGGAGAACACTGAAGCTTTCTTT
TRBJ2-4,TRBV6-5,.,TRBD2,CASRLTSGGPGKNIQYF,TGTGCCAGCAGGCTGACTAGCGGGGGGCCGGGCAAAAACATTCAGTACTTC
TRBJ1-3,TRBV4-1,.,.,CASSRGRGNTIYF,TGTGCCAGCAGCCGCGGGAGGGGAAACACCATATATTTT
TRBJ2-2,TRBV7-2,many,TRBD1,CASSGDSGTGSGELFF,TGTGCCAGCAGCGGAGACTCCGGGACAGGGTCCGGGGAGCTGTTTTTT
TRBJ2-3,TRBV7-2,many,TRBD2,CASSRQAGPTDTQYF,TGTGCCAGCAGCCGCCAAGCGGGACCCACAGATACGCAGTATTTT
TRBJ2-2,TRBV28,many,TRBD1,CASSLWDRALNTGELFF,TGTGCCAGCAGTTTATGGGACAGGGCCTTGAACACCGGGGAGCTGTTTTTT
TRBJ1-6,TRBV4-1,.,.,CASSQDGRINSPLHF,TGCGCCAGCAGCCAAGATGGGCGGATCAATTCACCCCTCCACTTT
TRBJ2-5,TRBV12-3/TRBV12-4,few,.,CASSHQWETQYF,TGTGCCAGCAGTCATCAGTGGGAGACCCAGTACTTC